The entry below describes one T cell receptor (beta chain). What it binds is unknown. Data came from immunoSEQ multiplex PCR; TCRdb stores just in-frame clones and leaves some out. Of about 670,000 clones listed, about three quarters are singletons. The entry originates in a study of shared clonotypes between healthy human individuals. Study in general: With ages of 18 to 49, the donors were two women and a few men. Study-wide results and limits: The authors expected sequencing depth to affect clonotype sharing among donors.

V shed 4 bases, J shed 4 bases, and the junction held 6 bases outside the gene matches. The CDR3 is 15 residues long. The germline CDR1 and CDR2 sequences are KGHSH and LQKENI. All donors were Caucasian adults living in Nashville, Tennessee. The rearrangement links TRBV18 to TRBJ2-3; TRBD2 matches at 9 bases. This receptor was identified in a woman in her 30s in good health. Material for sequencing was memory CD4+ T cells sorted from blood. Subset noted: CD45RA-negative fraction. CDR3 loop: CASSRIAGVPDTQYF. CDR3 bases: TGTGCCAGCTCACGTATAGCGGGAGTGCCAGATACGCAGTATTTT.